This T cell receptor beta chain was recovered during a study of cytomegalovirus exposure and HLA in healthy donors. Study observations and caveats: Earlier analysis found most TCR beta V segments productive about 90% or about 30% of the time. A missense DCLRE1C variant was associated with V- and J-gene trimming of TCR beta chains in a later analysis, and an independent cohort replicated the association. Cytomegalovirus association was assigned to under 200 TCR beta chains.

Per the germline V gene, CDR1 is LGHNA and CDR2 is YSLEER. The CDR3 has 15 amino acids. V trimming: 5 bases; J trimming: 7 bases; junction bases outside the gene matches: 13. Of note for this clone: Its specificity is not known.

The PCR was carried out with 60 Vbeta primers and 13 Jbeta primers. Per the original data handling: Roughly 10 million shared chains were among around 80 million unique TCR beta chains counted in a later analysis. Repertoires were generated with immunoSEQ multiplex PCR, while TCRdb's copy carries only in-frame clones and drops some. V, J and clone size derive from that table, while D and trimming were established from the DNA sequence. This repertoire shows around 38,000 clones, around three fifths found once; its top ten account for around 18%. This clonotype was sampled from a man aged 45 to 65 in good health and CMV-seropositive. The specimen was PBMCs. The chain joins TRBV4-3 to TRBJ1-2; TRBD1 matches 7 bases. The chain's CDR3 is CASSETGAAGGGYTF. CDR3 DNA: TGCGCCAGCAGCGAAACAGGGGCGGCGGGTGGTGGCTACACCTTC.